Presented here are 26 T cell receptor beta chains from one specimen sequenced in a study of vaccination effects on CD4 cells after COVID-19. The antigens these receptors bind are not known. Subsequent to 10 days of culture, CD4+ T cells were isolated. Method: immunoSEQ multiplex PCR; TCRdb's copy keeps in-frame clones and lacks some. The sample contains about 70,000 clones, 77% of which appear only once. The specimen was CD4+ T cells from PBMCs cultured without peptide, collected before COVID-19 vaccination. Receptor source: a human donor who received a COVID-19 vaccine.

CDR3 bases: TGTGCCAGCAGTTACAGCAGGGAGGACACTGAAGCTTTCTTT. This codes for CASSYSREDTEAFF. The chain employs TRBV6-5 and TRBJ1-1; D might be TRBD1 (5 bases). Germline V gene data show CDR1 as MNHEY and CDR2 as SVGAGI. The germline V and J ends were trimmed by 2 bases and 3 bases, with 10 bases remaining between them. The CDR3 is made up of 14 amino acids.

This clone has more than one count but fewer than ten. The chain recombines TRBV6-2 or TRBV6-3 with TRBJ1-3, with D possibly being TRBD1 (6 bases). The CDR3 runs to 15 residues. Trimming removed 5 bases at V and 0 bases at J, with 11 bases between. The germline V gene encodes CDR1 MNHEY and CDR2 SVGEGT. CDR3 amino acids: CASSRTGASGNTIYF. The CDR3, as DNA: TGTGCCAGCAGTCGCACGGGGGCCTCTGGAAACACCATATATTTT.

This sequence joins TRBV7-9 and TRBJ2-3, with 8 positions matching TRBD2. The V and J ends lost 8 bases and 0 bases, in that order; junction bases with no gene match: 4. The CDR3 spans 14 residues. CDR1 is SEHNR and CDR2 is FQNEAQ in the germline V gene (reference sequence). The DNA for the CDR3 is TGTGCCAGCCTGGCGGGGGGAAGCACAGATACGCAGTATTTT. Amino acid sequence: CASLAGGSTDTQYF.

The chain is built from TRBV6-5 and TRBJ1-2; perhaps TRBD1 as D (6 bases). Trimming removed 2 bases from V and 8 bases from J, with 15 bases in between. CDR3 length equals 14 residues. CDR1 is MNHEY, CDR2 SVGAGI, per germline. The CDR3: CASSYDRIPHGYTF. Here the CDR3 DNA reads TGTGCCAGCAGTTACGACAGGATACCTCACGGCTACACCTTC.

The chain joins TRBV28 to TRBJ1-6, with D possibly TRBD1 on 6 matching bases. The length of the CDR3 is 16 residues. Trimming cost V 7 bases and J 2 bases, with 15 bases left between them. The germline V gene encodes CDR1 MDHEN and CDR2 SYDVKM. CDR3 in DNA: TGTGCCAGCATCCAACAGGGCTGGGCCTATAATTCACCCCTCCACTTT. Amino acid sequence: CASIQQGWAYNSPLHF.

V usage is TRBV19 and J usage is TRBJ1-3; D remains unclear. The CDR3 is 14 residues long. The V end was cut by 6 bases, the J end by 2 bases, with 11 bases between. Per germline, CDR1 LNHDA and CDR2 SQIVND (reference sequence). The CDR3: CASRSPLAGNTIYF. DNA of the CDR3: TGTGCCAGTAGATCGCCCCTCGCTGGAAACACCATATATTTT.

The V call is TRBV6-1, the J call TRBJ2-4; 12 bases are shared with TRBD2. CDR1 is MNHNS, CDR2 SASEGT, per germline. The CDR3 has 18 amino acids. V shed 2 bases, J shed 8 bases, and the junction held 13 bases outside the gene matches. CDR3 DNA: TGTGCCAGCAGTGAAAGGGGGCTAGCGGGGGGGCCGCGTGACATTCAGTACTTC. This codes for CASSERGLAGGPRDIQYF.

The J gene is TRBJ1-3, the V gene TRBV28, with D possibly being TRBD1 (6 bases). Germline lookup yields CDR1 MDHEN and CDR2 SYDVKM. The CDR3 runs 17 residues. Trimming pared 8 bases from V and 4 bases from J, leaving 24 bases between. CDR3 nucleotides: TGTGCCAGCTCCTCCCCACTAGGGGGATCGGAGGGAAACACCATATATTTT. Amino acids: CASSSPLGGSEGNTIYF.

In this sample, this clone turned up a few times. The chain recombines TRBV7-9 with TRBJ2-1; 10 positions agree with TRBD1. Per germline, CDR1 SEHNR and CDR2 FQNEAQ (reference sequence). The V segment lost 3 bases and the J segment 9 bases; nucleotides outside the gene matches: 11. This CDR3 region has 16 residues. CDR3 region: CASSLAMGQGNGEQFF. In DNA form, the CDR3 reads TGTGCCAGCAGCTTGGCCATGGGACAGGGGAACGGTGAGCAGTTCTTC.

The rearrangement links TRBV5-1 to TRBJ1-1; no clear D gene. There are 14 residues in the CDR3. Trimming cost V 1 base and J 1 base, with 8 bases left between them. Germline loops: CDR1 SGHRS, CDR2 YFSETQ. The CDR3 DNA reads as TGCGCCAGCAGCTTGCAAGCAGAGAACACTGAAGCTTTCTTT. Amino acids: CASSLQAENTEAFF.

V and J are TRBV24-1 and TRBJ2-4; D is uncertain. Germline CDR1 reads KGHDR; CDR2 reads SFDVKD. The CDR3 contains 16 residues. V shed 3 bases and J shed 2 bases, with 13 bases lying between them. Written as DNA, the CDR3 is TGTGCCACCAGTGATGGTGCCTTGGGGTCCAAAAACATTCAGTACTTC. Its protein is CATSDGALGSKNIQYF.

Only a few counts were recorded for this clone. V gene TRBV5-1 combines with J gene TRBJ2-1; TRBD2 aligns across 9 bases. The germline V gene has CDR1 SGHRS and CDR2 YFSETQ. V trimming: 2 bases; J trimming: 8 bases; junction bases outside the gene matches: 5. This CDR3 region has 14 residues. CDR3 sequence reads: CASSFASGAHEQFF. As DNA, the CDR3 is TGCGCCAGCAGCTTTGCTAGCGGGGCCCATGAGCAGTTCTTC.

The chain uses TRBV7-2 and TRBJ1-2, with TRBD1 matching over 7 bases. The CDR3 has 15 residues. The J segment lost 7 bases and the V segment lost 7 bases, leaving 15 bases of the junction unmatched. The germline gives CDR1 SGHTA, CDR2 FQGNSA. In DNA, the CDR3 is TGTGCCAGCAACGACCAAGGGGGCGCGTGGAGTGGCTACACCTTC. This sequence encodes CASNDQGGAWSGYTF.

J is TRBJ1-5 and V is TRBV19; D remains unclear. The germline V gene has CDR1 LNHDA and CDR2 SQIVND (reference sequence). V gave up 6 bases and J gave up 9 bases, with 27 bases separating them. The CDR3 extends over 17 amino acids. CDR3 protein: CASSVIGSIEASWPQHF. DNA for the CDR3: TGTGCCAGTAGCGTAATCGGTAGTATCGAGGCCTCGTGGCCCCAGCATTTT.

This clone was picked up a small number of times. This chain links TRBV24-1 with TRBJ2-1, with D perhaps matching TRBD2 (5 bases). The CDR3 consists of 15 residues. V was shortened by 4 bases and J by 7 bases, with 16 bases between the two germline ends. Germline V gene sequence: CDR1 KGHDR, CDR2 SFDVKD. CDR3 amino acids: CATSDPGIPWNEQFF. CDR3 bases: TGTGCCACCAGTGACCCGGGAATCCCTTGGAATGAGCAGTTCTTC.

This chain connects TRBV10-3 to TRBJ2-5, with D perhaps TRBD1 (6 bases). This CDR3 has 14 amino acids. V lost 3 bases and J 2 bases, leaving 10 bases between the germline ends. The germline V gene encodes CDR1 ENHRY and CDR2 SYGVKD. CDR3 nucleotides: TGTGCCATCAGTGACACAGGGCCGCAAGAGACCCAGTACTTC. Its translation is CAISDTGPQETQYF.

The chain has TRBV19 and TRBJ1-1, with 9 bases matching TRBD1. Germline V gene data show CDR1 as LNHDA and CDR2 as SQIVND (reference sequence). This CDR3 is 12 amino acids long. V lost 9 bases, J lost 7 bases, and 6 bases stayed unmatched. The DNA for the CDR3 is TGTGCCAGCCTCGACAGGGGGTTTGAAGCTTTCTTT. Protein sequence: CASLDRGFEAFF.

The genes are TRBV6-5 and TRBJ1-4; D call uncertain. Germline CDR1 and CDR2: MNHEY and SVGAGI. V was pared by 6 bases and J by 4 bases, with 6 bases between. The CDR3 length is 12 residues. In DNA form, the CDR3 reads TGTGCCAGCAGGACCGGTAATGAAAAACTGTTTTTT. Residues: CASRTGNEKLFF.

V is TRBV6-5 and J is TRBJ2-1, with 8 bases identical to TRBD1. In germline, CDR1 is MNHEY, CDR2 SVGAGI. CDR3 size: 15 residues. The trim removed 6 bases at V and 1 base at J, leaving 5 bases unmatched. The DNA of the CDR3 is TGTGCCAGCAGCACAGACAGGGGATCCTACAATGAGCAGTTCTTC. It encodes CASSTDRGSYNEQFF.

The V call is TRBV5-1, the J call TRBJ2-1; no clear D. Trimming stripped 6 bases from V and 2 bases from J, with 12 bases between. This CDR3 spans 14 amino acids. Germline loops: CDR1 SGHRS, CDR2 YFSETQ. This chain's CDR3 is CASTIDLTYNEQFF. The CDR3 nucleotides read TGCGCCAGCACAATCGACCTTACCTACAATGAGCAGTTCTTC.

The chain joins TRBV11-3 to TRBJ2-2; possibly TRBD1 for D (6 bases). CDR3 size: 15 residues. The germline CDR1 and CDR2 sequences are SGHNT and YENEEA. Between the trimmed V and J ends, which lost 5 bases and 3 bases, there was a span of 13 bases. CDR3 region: CASSPSGGYTGELFF. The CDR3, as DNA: TGTGCCAGCAGCCCGTCTGGGGGCTACACCGGGGAGCTGTTTTTT.

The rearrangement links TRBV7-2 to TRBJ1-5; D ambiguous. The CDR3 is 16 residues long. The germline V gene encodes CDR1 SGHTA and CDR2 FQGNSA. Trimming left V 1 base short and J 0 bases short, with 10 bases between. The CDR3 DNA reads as TGTGCCAGCAGCTTAGTTGGCCGTCTTAGCAATCAGCCCCAGCATTTT. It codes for CASSLVGRLSNQPQHF.

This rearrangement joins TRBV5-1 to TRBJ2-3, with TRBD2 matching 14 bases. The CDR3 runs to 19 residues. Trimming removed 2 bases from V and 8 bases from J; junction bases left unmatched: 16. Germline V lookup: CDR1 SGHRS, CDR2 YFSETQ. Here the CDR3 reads CASSLTGTSGGSSGGTQYF. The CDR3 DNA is TGCGCCAGCAGCTTAACCGGGACTAGCGGGGGTTCCTCGGGCGGTACGCAGTATTTT.

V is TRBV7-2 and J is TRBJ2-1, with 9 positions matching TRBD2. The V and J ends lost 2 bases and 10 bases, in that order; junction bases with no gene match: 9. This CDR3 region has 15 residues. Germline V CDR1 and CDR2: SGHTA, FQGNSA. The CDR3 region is CASSLLSSGVGEQFF. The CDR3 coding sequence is TGTGCCAGCAGCTTACTTTCTAGCGGGGTTGGAGAGCAGTTCTTC.

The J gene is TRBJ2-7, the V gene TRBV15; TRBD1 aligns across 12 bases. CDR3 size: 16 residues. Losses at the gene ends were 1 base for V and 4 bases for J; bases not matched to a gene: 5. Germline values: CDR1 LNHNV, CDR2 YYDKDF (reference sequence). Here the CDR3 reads CATSRGRDRGLYEQYV. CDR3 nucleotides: TGTGCCACCAGCAGAGGGCGGGACAGGGGGCTATACGAGCAGTACGTC.

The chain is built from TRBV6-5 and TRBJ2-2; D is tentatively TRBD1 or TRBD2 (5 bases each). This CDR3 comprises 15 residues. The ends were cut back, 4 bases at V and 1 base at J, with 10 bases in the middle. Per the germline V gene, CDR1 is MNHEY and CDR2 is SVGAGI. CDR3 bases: TGTGCCAGCAGTTTGGTGGGGGAGAACACCGGGGAGCTGTTTTTT. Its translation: CASSLVGENTGELFF.